This T cell receptor beta chain was sequenced for a study of blood T cell repertoires in COVID-19. Across the whole study: Researchers got acute and convalescent COVID-19 samples from the United States, Italy and Spain. The cDNA or gDNA used as material had been derived from T cells, B-cell-depleted T cells, or PBMCs.

Original data processing: By means of reference gene primer amplification, nucleated cell counts were estimated. Profiling relied on immunoSEQ multiplex PCR, and the TCRdb table lists in-frame clones only, not all of them. That table gives V, J and clone size, and the DNA gave D and trimming. The sample yields about 310,000 clones, roughly 84% seen once. This clone was seen once. Germline values: CDR1 LNHDA, CDR2 SQIVND (reference sequence). The CDR3 spans 15 residues. Trimming removed 9 bases at V and 2 bases at J, with 17 bases between. This TCR came from a man aged 50 or older with active or convalescent COVID-19. The sequenced sample consisted of peripheral blood. This sequence joins TRBV19 and TRBJ1-5, with D tentatively TRBD1 (5 bases). CDR3 loop: CASHYAGGGNQPQHF. CDR3 coding DNA: TGTGCCAGCCACTATGCGGGGGGGGGCAATCAGCCCCAGCATTTT.